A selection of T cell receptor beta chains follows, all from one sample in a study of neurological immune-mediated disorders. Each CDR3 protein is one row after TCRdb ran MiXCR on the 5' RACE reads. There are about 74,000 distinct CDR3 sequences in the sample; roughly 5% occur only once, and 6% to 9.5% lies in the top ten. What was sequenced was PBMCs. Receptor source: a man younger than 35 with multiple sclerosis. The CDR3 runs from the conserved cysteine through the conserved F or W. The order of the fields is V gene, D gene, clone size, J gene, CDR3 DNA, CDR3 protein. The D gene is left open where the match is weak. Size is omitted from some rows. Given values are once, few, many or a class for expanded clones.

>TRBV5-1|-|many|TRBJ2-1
TGCGCCAGCAGCTTGGTGGGACATCGGAACAATGAGCAGTTCTTC
CASSLVGHRNNEQFF
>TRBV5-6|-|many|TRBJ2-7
TGTGCCAGCAGCTTAGCTTTGGCACCCTACGAGCAGTACTTC
CASSLALAPYEQYF
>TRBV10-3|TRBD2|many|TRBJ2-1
TGTGCCGTGCGGACTAGCGGGGGTCGGAGGGAGTTCTTC
CAVRTSGGRREFF
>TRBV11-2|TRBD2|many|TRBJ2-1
TGTGCCAGCAGCTACCCAATAGCGGGGGAGGACAATGAGCAGTTCTTC
CASSYPIAGEDNEQFF
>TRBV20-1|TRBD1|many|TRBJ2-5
TGCAGTGCTAGAGCGGACAGGGGGTTGGAGACCCAGTACTTC
CSARADRGLETQYF
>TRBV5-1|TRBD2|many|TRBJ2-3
TGCGCCAGCAGCTGGACTAGCCGAGGCACAGATACGCAGTATTTT
CASSWTSRGTDTQYF
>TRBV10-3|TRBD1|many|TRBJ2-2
TGTGCCATCAGTGACCGACAGGGGGTCACCGGGGAGCTGTTTTTT
CAISDRQGVTGELFF
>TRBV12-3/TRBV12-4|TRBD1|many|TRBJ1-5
TGTGCCAGCAGTCTACCCGGGACAGGGGGTGGGCAGCCCCAGCATTTT
CASSLPGTGGGQPQHF
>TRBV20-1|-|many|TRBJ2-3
TGCAGTGCGCTCGGGCCCCAAGGCACAGATACGCAGTATTTT
CSALGPQGTDTQYF
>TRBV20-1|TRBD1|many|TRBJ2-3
TGCAGTGCTAGAGATCCGACAGGGCAACCAGATACGCAGTATTTT
CSARDPTGQPDTQYF
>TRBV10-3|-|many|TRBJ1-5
TGTGCCATCAGCCCGGTGGGTGCCGCAGATCAGCCCCAGCATTTT
CAISPVGAADQPQHF
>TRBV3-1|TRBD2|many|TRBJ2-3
TGTGCCAGCAGCTCGGGACTAGCGGGGGCCTCTTTCACAGATACGCAGTATTTT
CASSSGLAGASFTDTQYF
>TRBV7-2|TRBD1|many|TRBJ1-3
TGTGCCAGCAGCCCGACAGGGGTCGGCCCTGGAAACACCATATATTTT
CASSPTGVGPGNTIYF
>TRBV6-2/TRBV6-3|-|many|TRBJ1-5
TGTGCCAGCTGCCAAAGAGGGCCGAGACAGCCCCAGCATTTT
CASCQRGPRQPQHF
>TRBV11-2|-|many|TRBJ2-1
TGTGCCAGCAGCCCGGGACACACCTTATCCTACAATGAGCAGTTCTTC
CASSPGHTLSYNEQFF
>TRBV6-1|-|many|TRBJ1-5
TGTGCCAGCAGTTCGACGGTGTTTGGTCAGCCCCAGCATTTT
CASSSTVFGQPQHF
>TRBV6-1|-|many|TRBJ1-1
TGTGCCAGCACGTTAGAGACTGAAGCTTTCTTT
CASTLETEAFF
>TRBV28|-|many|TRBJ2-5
TGTGCCAGCAGTTCCAAAGGGACCCAGTACTTC
CASSSKGTQYF
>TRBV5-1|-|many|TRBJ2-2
TGCGCCAGCCGACCCTCGGGACAGAACACCGGGGAGCTGTTTTTT
CASRPSGQNTGELFF
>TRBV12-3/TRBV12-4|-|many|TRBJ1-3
TGTGCCAGCAGTTTACTTCCCGTCTCTGGAAACACCATATATTTT
CASSLLPVSGNTIYF
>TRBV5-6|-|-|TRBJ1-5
TGTGCCAGCAGCTCCTGGATCCTAGGGAATCAGCCCCAGAATTTT
CASSSWILGNQPQNF
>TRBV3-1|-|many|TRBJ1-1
TGTGCCAGCCCACTCAATGTCTCTGAAGCTTTCTTT
CASPLNVSEAFF
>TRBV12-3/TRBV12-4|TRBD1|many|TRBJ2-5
TGTGCCAGCAGTTCCCGGACAGGACAAGAGACCCAGTACTTC
CASSSRTGQETQYF
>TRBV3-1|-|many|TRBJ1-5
TGTGCCAGCAGCCAAGAGGGGGATCAGCCCCAGCATTTT
CASSQEGDQPQHF
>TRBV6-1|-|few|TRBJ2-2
TGTGCCAGCAGTGAAATGGCCCCAGAGACTATGAACACCGGGGAGCTGTTTTTT
CASSEMAPETMNTGELFF
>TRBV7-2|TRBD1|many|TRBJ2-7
TGTGCCAGCAGCTTAGTGGCCGGGACAGGGAACGAGCAGTACTTC
CASSLVAGTGNEQYF
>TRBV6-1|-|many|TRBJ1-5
TGTGCCAGCAGTGAAGGGACGGGCAATCAGCCCCAGCATTTT
CASSEGTGNQPQHF
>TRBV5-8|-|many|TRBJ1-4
TGTGCCAGCAGCTTGGTTCGCGCCGGGGGTGAAAAACTGTTTTTT
CASSLVRAGGEKLFF
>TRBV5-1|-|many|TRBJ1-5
TGCGCCAGCAGCCCGGGGAACCAAAAACAGCCCCAGCATTTT
CASSPGNQKQPQHF
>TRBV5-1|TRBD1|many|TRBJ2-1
TGCGCCAGCAGCTTTAAGCCGACGGGACAGGGGGAGGAAGATGAGCAGTTCTTC
CASSFKPTGQGEEDEQFF
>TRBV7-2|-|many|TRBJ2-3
TGTGCCAGCAGCCACGGGACTTCTAGGGGAGATACGCAGTATTTT
CASSHGTSRGDTQYF
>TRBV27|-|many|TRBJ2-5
TGTGCCAGCAGACTCTTCGGGGGAAACCAAGAGACCCAGTACTTC
CASRLFGGNQETQYF
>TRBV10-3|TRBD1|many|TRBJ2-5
TGTGCCATCGGATATTCGACAGGGGGAGAAGGGACCCAGTACTTC
CAIGYSTGGEGTQYF
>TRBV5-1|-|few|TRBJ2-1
TGCGCCAGCAGCTCCGACAGTAGCTCCTACAATGAGCAGTTCTTC
CASSSDSSSYNEQFF
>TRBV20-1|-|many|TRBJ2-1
TGCAGTGCCGAGAAGGGGGTAGGGGAGCAGTTCTTC
CSAEKGVGEQFF
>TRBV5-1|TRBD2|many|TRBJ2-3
TGCGCCAGCCGGGGACTAGCGGGGGGACGCGAGTATTTT
CASRGLAGGREYF
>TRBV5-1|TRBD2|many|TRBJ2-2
TGCGCCAGCAAAACCGGGACTACTAACACCGGGGAGCTGTTTTTT
CASKTGTTNTGELFF
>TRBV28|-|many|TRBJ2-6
TGTGCCAGCAGTTTTTTGGGGTCTGGGGCCAACGTCCTGACTTTC
CASSFLGSGANVLTF
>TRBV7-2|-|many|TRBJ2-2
TGTGCCAGCAGCTTACGTCTTGGGGGCGGGACGGCCCTCGTGGAGCTGTTTTTT
CASSLRLGGGTALVELFF
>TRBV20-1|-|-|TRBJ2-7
TGCAGTGCTTACTCTAGCGCACTTACCTACGAGCAGTACTTC
CSAYSSALTYEQYF
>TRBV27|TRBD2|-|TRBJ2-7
TGTGCCAGCAGTGGGTCCATGCGGGAGGCCCACGAGCAGTACTTC
CASSGSMREAHEQYF
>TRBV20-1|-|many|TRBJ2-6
TGCAGTGCTTTACCCCTGAGGTTCTCTGGGGCCAACGTCCTGACTTTC
CSALPLRFSGANVLTF
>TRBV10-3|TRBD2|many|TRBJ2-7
TGTGCCATCAGGGAAAGCGGGGGGGCCCGCGAGCAGTACTTC
CAIRESGGAREQYF
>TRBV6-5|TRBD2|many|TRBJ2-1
TGTGCCAGCAGTGAGCGGGGGGGTTCCTACAATGAGCAGTTCTTC
CASSERGGSYNEQFF
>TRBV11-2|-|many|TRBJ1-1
TGTGCCAGCAGCTCAAACAGGGTTGGGACTGAAGCTTTCTTT
CASSSNRVGTEAFF
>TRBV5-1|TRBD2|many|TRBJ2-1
TGCGCCAGCAGCCCCGGGGGGGGCTCCTACAATGAGCAGTTCTTC
CASSPGGGSYNEQFF
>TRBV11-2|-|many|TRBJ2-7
TGTGCCAGCAGCTTAGGGGGGCGGGGGCGGACAACCTACGAGCAGTACTTC
CASSLGGRGRTTYEQYF
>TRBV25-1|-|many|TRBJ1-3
TGTGCCAGCATGCTCGGGTCTGGAAACACCATATATTTT
CASMLGSGNTIYF
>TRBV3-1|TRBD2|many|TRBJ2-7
TGTGCCAGCACGCCGGATAGCGGGACGAGCTCCTACGAGCAGTACTTC
CASTPDSGTSSYEQYF
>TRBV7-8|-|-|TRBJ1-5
TGTGCCAGCAGCTATCACAGACTTTACAATCAGCCCCAGAATTTT
CASSYHRLYNQPQNF
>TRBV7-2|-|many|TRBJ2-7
TGTGCCAGCAGCTTAAGGGGTTCGGGCGAGCAGTACTTC
CASSLRGSGEQYF
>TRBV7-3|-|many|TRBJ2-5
TGTGCCAGCAGCTTAACGGGAGGCAAAGAGACCCAGTACTTC
CASSLTGGKETQYF
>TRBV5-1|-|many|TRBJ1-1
TGCGCCAGCAGCCCCTACAGGGTAGGGGACACTGAAGCTTTCTTT
CASSPYRVGDTEAFF
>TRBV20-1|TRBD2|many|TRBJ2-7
TGCAGTGCTTCCACTAGCGGGGATGAGCAGTACTTC
CSASTSGDEQYF
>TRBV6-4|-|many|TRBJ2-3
TGTGCCAGCAGTGACGGCCAGGGAGAAGATACGCAGTATTTT
CASSDGQGEDTQYF